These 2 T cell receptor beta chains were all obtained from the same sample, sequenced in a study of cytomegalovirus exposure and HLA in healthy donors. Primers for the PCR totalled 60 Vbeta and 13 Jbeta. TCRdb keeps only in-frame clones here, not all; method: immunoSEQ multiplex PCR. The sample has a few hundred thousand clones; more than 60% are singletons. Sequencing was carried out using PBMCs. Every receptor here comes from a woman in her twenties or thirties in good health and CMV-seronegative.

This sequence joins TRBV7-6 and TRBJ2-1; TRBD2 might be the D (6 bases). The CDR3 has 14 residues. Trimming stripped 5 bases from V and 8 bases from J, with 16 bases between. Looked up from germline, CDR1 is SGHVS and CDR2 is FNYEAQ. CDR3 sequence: CASSGGLVADEQFF. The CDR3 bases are TGTGCCAGCAGCGGGGGACTGGTCGCGGATGAGCAGTTCTTC.

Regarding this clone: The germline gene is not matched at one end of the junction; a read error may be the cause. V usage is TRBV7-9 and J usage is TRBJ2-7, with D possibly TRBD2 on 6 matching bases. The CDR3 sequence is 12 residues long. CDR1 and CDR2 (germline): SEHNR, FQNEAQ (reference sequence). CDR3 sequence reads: CSSSLEAGEQYF. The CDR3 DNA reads TGTTCCAGCAGCTTAGAAGCGGGCGAGCAGTACTTC.